A selection of T cell receptor beta chains follows, all from one sample in a study of T-cell memory formation after mild COVID-19. In TCRdb, the 5' RACE reads were re-called with MiXCR into one record per CDR3 protein. Here the sample spans approximately 240,000 distinct CDR3 sequences, less than 20% being singletons. The sequencing sample was made of PBMCs or a T cell subset sorted from them (not recorded which). The receptors shown here come from a man younger than 35 who had mild COVID-19 (a few samples of this study predate the infection). Cell type and time point are not known. Both conserved end residues are part of each CDR3. D genes are given only for firm matches. The size of a clone is reported for some rows only, either as once, few or many, or as a class for expanded clones.

clone_size j_call v_call d_call cdr3_aa
few TRBJ1-4 TRBV5-1 TRBD1 CASSPGTGDEKLFF
NA TRBJ1-5 TRBV7-2 TRBD1 CASSRGTGGDQPQHF
once TRBJ2-6 TRBV7-2 NA CASSRIPGDTSSGANVLTF
few TRBJ1-2 TRBV12-3/TRBV12-4 NA CASSLTDYGYTF
NA TRBJ1-2 TRBV7-2 TRBD1 CASSPSGQGARGYTF
many TRBJ2-3 TRBV5-1 NA CASSAGQLGPTDTQYF
NA TRBJ1-2 TRBV5-1 NA CASSFGQGTLGYTF
NA TRBJ2-2 TRBV5-1 NA CASSLVFQGNTGELFF
NA TRBJ1-1 TRBV5-1 NA CASSLEGEGAFF
few TRBJ1-4 TRBV29-1 TRBD1 CSVEDYGTGYGEKLFF
many TRBJ1-6 TRBV27 TRBD1 CASSLETGGHLHF
NA TRBJ2-5 TRBV5-4 TRBD1 CASSSTGYEETQYF
NA TRBJ1-4 TRBV5-1 NA CASSLRTAATNEKLFF
NA TRBJ1-2 TRBV6-5 NA CASSYSRRGDGYTF
NA TRBJ1-1 TRBV6-5 TRBD1 CASRVTGGSGWVTEAFF
NA TRBJ1-5 TRBV6-6 NA CASMGGQGVGGQSQHF
few TRBJ2-3 TRBV7-2 TRBD2 CASSLAGTSGGATDTQYF
few TRBJ1-5 TRBV4-2 NA CASSQDLTTKGQPQHF
NA TRBJ2-3 TRBV20-1 TRBD2 CSASSPSGDSDTQYF
NA TRBJ1-6 TRBV12-3/TRBV12-4 TRBD1 CASSDTGGPSPLHF
NA TRBJ1-2 TRBV11-2 NA CASSLAGLGYTF
NA TRBJ2-1 TRBV7-2 TRBD2 CASSRTSGGVEQFF